The entry that follows covers one T cell receptor (beta chain) sequence. Sequencing was performed with immunoSEQ multiplex PCR; in TCRdb, only in-frame clones are kept and a portion is missing. The table shows around 600,000 clones, with more than 95% occurring only once. CDR1 and CDR2 from the germline V gene are ENHRY and SYGVKD. The CDR3 totals 16 residues. V was pared by 3 bases and J by 6 bases, with 10 bases of the junction left unmatched. This record comes from a study of shared clonotypes between healthy human individuals. Within Nashville, Tennessee resided all donors, each a Caucasian adult.

Sequenced sample: naive CD4+ T cells sorted from blood. Subset noted: CD45RA+ positively selected. V usage is TRBV10-3 and J usage is TRBJ2-1, with 8 positions matching TRBD2. This clonotype was sampled from a woman younger than 45 in good health. The CDR3 sequence is CAISDSVTSAGNEQFF. The CDR3 bases are TGTGCCATCAGTGACTCGGTGACTAGCGCCGGCAATGAGCAGTTCTTC.